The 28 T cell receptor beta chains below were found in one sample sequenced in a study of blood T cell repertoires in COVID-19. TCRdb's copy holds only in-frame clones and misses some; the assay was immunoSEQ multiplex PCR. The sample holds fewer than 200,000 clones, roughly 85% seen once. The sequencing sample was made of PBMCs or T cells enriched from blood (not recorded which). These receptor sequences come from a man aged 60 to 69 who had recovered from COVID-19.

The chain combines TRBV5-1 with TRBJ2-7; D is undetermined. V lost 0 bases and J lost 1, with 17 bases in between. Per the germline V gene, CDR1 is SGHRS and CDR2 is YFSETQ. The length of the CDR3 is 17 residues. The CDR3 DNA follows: TGCGCCAGCAGCTTGGAAGGCCAATCACTAAGTTCCTACGAGCAGTACTTC. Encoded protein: CASSLEGQSLSSYEQYF. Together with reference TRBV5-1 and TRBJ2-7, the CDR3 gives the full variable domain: KAGVTQTPRYLIKTRGQQVTLSCSPISGHRSVSWYQQTPGQGLQFLFEYFSETQRNKGNFPGRFSGRQFSNSRSEMNVSTLELGDSALYLCASSLEGQSLSSYEQYFGPGTRLTVT.

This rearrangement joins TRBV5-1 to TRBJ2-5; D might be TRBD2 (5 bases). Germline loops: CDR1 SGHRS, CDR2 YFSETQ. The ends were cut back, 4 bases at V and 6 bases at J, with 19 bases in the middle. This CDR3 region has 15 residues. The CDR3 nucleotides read TGCGCCAGCAGCACCGAGGGCGCGTTGGAAAAGACCCAGTACTTC. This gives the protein CASSTEGALEKTQYF.

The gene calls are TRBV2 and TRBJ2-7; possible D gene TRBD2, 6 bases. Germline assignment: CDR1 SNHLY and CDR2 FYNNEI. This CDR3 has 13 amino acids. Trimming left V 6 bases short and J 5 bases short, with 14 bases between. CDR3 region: CASSFGRLDEQYF. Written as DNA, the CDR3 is TGTGCCAGCAGCTTCGGGAGACTGGACGAGCAGTACTTC.

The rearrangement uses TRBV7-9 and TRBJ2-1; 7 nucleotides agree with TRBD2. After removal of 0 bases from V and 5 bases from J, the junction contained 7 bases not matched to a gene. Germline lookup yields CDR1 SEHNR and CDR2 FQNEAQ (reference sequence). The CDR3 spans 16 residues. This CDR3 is CASSLARGRGHNEQFF. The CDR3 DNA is TGTGCCAGCAGCTTAGCCCGCGGGAGAGGCCACAATGAGCAGTTCTTC.

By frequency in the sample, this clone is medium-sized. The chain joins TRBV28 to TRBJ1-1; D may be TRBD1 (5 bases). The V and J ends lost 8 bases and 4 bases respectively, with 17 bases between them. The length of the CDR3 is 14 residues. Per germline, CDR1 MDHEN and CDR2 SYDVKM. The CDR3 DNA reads TGTGCCAGCCGACTACCGGGACTCATCACTGAAGCTTTCTTT. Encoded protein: CASRLPGLITEAFF.

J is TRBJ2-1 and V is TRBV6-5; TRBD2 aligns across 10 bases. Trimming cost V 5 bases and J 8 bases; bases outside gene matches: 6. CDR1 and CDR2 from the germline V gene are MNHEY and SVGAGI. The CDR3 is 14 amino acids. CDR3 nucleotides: TGTGCCAGCAGTACCGGACTAGCGGCAGATGAGCAGTTCTTC. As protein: CASSTGLAADEQFF.

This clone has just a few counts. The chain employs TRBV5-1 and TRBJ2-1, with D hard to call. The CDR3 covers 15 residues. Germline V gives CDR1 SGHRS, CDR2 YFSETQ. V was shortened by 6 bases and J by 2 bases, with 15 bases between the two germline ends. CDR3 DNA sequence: TGCGCCAGCAAGGTAACCTACGAGGCCTACAATGAGCAGTTCTTC. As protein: CASKVTYEAYNEQFF. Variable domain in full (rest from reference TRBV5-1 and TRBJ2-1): KAGVTQTPRYLIKTRGQQVTLSCSPISGHRSVSWYQQTPGQGLQFLFEYFSETQRNKGNFPGRFSGRQFSNSRSEMNVSTLELGDSALYLCASKVTYEAYNEQFFGPGTRLTVL.

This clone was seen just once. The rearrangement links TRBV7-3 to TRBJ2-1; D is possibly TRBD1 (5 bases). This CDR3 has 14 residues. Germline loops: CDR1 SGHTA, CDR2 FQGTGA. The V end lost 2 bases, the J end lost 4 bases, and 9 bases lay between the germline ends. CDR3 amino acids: CASSLAGMYNEQFF. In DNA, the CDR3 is TGTGCCAGCAGCTTAGCAGGGATGTACAATGAGCAGTTCTTC. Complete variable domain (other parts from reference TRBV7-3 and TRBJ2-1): GAGVSQTPSNKVTEKGKYVELRCDPISGHTALYWYRQSLGQGPEFLIYFQGTGAADDSGLPNDRFFAVRPEGSVSTLKIQRTERGDSAVYLCASSLAGMYNEQFFGPGTRLTVL.

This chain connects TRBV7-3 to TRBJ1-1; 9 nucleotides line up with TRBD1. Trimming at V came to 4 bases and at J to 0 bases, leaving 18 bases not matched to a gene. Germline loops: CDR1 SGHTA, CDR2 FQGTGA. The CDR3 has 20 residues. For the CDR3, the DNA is TGTGCCAGCAGCTCACCGGGACAGGGTGTGGGTTGGGCGATGAACACTGAAGCTTTCTTT. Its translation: CASSSPGQGVGWAMNTEAFF.

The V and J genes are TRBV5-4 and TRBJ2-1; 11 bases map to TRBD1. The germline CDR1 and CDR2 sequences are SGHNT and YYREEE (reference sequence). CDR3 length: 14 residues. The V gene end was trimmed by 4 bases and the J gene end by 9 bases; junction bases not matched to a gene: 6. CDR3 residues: CASSPRTGGGEQFF. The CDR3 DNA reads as TGTGCCAGCAGCCCGCGGACAGGGGGCGGTGAGCAGTTCTTC.

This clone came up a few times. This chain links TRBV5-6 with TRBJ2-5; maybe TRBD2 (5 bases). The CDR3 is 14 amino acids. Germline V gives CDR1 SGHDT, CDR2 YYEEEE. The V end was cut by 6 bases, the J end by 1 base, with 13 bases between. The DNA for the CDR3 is TGTGCCAGCATGTTACGGGATCTCCAAGAGACCCAGTACTTC. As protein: CASMLRDLQETQYF. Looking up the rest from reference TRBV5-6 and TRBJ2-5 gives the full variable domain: DAGVTQSPTHLIKTRGQQVTLRCSPKSGHDTVSWYQQALGQGPQFIFQYYEEEERQRGNFPDRFSGHQFPNYSSELNVNALLLGDSALYLCASMLRDLQETQYFGPGTRLLVL.

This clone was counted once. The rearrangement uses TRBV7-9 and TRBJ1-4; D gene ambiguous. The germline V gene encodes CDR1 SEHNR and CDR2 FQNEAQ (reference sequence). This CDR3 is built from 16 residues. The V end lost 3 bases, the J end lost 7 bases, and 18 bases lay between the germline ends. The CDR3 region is CASSLGNGQRGEKLFF. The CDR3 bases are TGTGCCAGCAGCTTGGGGAACGGGCAGCGGGGTGAAAAACTGTTTTTT.

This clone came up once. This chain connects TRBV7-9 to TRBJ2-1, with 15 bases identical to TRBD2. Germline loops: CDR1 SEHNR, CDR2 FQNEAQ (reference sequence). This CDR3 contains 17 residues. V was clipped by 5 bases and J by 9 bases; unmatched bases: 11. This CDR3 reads CASSPGLAGGPRIEQFF. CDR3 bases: TGTGCCAGCAGCCCCGGACTAGCGGGAGGGCCGAGGATTGAGCAGTTCTTC.

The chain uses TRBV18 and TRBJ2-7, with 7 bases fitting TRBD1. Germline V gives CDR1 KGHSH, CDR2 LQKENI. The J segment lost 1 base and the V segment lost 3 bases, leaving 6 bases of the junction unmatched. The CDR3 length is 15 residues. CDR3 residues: CASSPPLTGSYEQYF. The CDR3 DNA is TGTGCCAGCTCACCGCCGCTGACAGGGTCCTACGAGCAGTACTTC.

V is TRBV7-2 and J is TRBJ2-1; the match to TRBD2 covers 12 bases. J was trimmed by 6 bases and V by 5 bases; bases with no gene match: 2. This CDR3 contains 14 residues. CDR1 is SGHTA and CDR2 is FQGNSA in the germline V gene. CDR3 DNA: TGTGCCAGCAGCACGGGACTAGCGGGCAATGAGCAGTTCTTC. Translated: CASSTGLAGNEQFF.

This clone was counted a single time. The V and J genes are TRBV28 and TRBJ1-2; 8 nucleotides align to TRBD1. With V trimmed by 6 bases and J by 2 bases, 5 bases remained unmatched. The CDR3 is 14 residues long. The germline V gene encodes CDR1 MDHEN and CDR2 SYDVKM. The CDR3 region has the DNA TGTGCCAGCAGCCGGGACAGGACCAACTATGGCTACACCTTC. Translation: CASSRDRTNYGYTF.

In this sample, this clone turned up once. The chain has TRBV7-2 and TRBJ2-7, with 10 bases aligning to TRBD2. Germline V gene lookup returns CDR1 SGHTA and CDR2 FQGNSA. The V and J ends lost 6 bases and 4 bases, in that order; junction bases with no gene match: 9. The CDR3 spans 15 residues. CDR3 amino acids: CASRSRAGGPYEQYF. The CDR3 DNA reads TGTGCCAGCAGATCGAGAGCGGGGGGGCCGTACGAGCAGTACTTC.

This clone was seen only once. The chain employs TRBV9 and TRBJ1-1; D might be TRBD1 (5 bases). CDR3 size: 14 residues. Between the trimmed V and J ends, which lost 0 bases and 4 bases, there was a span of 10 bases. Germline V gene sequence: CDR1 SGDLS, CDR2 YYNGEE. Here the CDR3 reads CASSVVGEGTEAFF. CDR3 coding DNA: TGTGCCAGCAGCGTAGTAGGGGAAGGCACTGAAGCTTTCTTT. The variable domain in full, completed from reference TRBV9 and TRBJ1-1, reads DSGVTQTPKHLITATGQRVTLRCSPRSGDLSVYWYQQSLDQGLQFLIQYYNGEERAKGNILERFSAQQFPDLHSELNLSSLELGDSALYFCASSVVGEGTEAFFGQGTRLTVV.

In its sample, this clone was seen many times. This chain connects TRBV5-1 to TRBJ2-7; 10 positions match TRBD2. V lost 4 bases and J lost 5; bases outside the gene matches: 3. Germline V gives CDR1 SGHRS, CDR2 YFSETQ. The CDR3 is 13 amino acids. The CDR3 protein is CASSPGTSDEQYF. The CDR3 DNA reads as TGCGCCAGCAGCCCCGGGACTAGCGACGAGCAGTACTTC.

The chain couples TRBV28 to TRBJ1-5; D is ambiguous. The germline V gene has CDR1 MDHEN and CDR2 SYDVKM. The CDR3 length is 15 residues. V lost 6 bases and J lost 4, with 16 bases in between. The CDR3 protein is CASRNTLRINQPQHF. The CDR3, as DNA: TGTGCCAGCAGAAATACGCTGAGAATTAATCAGCCCCAGCATTTT.

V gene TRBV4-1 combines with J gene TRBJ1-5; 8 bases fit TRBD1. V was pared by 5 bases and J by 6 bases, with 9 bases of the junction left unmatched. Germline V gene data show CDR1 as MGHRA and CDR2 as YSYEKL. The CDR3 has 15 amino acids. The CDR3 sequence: CASSFRDRSSQPQHF. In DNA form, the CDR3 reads TGCGCCAGCAGCTTCCGGGACAGGTCATCTCAGCCCCAGCATTTT.

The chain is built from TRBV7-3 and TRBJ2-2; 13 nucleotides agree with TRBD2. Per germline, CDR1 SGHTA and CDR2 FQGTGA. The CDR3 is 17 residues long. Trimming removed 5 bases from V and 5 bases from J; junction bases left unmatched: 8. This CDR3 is CASSPRTSGSLTGELFF. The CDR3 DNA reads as TGTGCCAGCAGCCCGAGGACTAGCGGGAGCTTGACCGGGGAGCTGTTTTTT.

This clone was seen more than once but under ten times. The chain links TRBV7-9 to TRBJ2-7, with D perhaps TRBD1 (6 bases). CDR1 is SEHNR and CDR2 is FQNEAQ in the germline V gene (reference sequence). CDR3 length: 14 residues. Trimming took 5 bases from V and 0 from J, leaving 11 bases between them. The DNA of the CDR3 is TGTGCCAGCAGCCCAAGACAGGTCTCCTACGAGCAGTACTTC. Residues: CASSPRQVSYEQYF.

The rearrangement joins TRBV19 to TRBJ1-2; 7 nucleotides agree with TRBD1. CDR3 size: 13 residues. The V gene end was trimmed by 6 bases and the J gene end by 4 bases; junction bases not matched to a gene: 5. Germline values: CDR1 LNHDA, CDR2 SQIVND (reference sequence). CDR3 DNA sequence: TGTGCCAGTAGCACCAACAGGGGCTATGGCTACACCTTC. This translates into CASSTNRGYGYTF.

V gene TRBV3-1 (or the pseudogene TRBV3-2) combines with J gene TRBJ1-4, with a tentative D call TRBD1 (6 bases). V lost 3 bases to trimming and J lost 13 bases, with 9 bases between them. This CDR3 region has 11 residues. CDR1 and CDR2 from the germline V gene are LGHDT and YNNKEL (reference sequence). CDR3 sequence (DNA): TGTGCCAGCAGCCAGGGGGCGGGACTGTTTTTT. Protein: CASSQGAGLFF.

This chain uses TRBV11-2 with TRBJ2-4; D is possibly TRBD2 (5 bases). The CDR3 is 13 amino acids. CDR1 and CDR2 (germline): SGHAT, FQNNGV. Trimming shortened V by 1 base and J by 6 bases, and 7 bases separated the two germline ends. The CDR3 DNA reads TGTGCCAGCAGCTTAGCGGGAAGAAACATTCAGTACTTC. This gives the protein CASSLAGRNIQYF.

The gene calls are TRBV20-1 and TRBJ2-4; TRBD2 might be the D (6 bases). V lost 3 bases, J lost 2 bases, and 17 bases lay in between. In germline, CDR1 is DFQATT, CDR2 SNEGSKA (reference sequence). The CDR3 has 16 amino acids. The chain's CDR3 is CSASKISGGTKNIQYF. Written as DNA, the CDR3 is TGCAGTGCTAGTAAGATTAGCGGCGGGACCAAAAACATTCAGTACTTC.

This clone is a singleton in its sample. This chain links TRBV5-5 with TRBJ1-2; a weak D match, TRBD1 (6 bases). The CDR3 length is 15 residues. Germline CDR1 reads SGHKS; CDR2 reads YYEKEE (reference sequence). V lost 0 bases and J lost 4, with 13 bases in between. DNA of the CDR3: TGTGCCAGCAGCTTGGAACAGGGAATGCTCTATGGCTACACCTTC. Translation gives CASSLEQGMLYGYTF.